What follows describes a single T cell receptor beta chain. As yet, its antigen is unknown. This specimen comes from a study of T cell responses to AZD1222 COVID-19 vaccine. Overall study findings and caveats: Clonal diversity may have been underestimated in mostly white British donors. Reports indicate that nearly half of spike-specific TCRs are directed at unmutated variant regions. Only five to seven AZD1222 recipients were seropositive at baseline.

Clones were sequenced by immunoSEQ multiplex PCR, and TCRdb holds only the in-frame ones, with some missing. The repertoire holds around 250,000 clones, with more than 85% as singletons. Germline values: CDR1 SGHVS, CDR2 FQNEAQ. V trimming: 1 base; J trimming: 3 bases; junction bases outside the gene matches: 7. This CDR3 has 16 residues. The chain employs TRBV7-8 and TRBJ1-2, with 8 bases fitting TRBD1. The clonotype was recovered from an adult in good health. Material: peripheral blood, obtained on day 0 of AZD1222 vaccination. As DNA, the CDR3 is TGTGCCAGCAGCTTAGGCGGACAGGGTCTCGACTATGGCTACACCTTC. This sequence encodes CASSLGGQGLDYGYTF.